This T cell receptor (beta chain) comes out of a study of blood T cell repertoires in COVID-19. Study-level background: Samples came from the United States, Italy and Spain, spanning acute and convalescent COVID-19.

In the source study's methods: Reference gene primer amplification gave estimated nucleated cell counts. Some clones are missing from TCRdb's copy, which holds only in-frame ones; the method was immunoSEQ multiplex PCR. The DNA was the basis for D and trimming; V, J and clone size are from that table. Among roughly 70,000 clones listed, roughly 80% were seen once. It was during active infection that Seattle patients were enrolled and then longitudinally followed. The CDR3 covers 18 residues. Germline V gene sequence: CDR1 MNHEY, CDR2 SMNVEV (reference sequence). The V gene end was trimmed by 5 bases and the J gene end by 5 bases; junction bases not matched to a gene: 10.

Sequenced input: peripheral blood. This receptor was taken from a man between 65 and 79 years old with COVID-19, enrolled during active disease. This sequence joins TRBV27 and TRBJ1-6, with 12 nucleotides matching TRBD1. The CDR3 nucleotides read TGTGCCAGCAGTACATCCGGGACAGGGGGCTTTAATAATTCACCCCTCCACTTT. Its protein product is CASSTSGTGGFNNSPLHF.